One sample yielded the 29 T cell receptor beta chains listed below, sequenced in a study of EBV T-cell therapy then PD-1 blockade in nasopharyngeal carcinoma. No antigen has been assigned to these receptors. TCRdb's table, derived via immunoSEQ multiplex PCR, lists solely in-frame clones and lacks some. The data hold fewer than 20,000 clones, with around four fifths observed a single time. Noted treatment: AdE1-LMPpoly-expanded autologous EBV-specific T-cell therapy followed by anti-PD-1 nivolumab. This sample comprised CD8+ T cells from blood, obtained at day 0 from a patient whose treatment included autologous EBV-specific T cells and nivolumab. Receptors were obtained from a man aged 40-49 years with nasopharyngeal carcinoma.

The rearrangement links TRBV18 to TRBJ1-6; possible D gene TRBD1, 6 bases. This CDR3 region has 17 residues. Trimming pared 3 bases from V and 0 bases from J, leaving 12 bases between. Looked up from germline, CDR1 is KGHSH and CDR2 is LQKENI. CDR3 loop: CASSPSRGNSYNSPLHF. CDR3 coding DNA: TGTGCCAGCTCACCGAGCAGGGGCAACTCCTATAATTCACCCCTCCACTTT.

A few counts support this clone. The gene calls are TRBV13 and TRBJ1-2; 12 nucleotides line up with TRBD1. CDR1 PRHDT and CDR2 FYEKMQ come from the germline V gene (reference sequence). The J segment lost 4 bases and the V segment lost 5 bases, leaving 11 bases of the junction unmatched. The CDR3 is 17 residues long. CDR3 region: CASSIGTGGSISYGYTF. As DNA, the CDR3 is TGTGCCAGCAGCATCGGGACAGGGGGCTCTATTAGCTATGGCTACACCTTC.

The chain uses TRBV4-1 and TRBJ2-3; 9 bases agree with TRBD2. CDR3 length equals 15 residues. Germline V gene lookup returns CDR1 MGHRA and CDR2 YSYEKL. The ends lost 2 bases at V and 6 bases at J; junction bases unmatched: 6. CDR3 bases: TGCGCCAGCAGCCAACTAGCGGGGTCAACTGATACGCAGTATTTT. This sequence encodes CASSQLAGSTDTQYF.

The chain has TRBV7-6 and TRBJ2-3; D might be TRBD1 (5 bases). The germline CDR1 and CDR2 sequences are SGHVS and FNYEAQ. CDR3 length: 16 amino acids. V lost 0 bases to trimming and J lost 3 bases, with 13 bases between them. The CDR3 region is CASSLALRGLTDTQYF. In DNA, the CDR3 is TGTGCCAGCAGCTTAGCGCTAAGGGGTTTGACAGATACGCAGTATTTT.

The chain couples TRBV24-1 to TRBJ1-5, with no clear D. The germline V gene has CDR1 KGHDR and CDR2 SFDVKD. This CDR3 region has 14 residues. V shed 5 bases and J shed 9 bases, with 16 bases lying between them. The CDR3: CATSANMGSGPQHF. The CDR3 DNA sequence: TGTGCCACCAGTGCTAACATGGGGAGCGGGCCCCAGCATTTT.

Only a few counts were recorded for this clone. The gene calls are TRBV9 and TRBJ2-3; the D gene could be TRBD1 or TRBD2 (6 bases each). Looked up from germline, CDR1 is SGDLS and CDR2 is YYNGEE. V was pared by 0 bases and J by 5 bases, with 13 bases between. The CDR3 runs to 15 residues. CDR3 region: CASSVEGGAIDTQYF. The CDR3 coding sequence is TGTGCCAGCAGCGTAGAGGGGGGAGCAATAGATACGCAGTATTTT.

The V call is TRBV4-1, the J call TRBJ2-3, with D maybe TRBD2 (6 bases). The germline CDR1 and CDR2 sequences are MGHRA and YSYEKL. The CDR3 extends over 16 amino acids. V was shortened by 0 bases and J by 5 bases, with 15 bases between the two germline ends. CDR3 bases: TGCGCCAGCAGCCAAGAGGCGCTGCGGGGTCTAGATACGCAGTATTTT. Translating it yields CASSQEALRGLDTQYF.

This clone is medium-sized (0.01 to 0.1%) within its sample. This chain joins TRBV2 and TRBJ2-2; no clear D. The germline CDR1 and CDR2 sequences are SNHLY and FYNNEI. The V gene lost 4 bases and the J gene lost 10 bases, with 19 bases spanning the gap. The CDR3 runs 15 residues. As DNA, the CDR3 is TGTGCCAGCAGTGGGGCGGCAGTCCAACCATCGGAGCTGTTTTTT. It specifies CASSGAAVQPSELFF.

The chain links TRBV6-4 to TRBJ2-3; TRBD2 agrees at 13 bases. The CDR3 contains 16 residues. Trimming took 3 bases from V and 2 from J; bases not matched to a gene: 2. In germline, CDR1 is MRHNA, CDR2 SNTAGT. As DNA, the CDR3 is TGTGCCAGCAGTGAAACTAGCGGGGGGGCCACAGATACGCAGTATTTT. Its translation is CASSETSGGATDTQYF.

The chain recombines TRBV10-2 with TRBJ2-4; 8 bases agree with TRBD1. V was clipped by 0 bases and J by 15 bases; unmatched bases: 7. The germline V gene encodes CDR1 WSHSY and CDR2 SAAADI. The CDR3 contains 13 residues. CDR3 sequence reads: CASSESTGGTSYF. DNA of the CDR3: TGCGCCAGCAGTGAGTCAACAGGGGGGACCTCGTACTTC.

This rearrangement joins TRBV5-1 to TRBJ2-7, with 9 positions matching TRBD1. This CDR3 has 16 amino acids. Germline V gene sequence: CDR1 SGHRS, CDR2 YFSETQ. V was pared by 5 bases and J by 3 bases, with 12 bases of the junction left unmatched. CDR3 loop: CASRGVSGTGSYEQYF. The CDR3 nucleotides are TGCGCCAGCAGGGGAGTAAGCGGGACAGGGAGCTACGAGCAGTACTTC.

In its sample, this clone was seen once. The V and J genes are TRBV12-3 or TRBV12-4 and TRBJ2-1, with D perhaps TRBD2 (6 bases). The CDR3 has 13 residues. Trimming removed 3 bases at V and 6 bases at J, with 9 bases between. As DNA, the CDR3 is TGTGCCAGCAGTTTCGTGGGACTCAATGAGCAGTTCTTC. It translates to CASSFVGLNEQFF.

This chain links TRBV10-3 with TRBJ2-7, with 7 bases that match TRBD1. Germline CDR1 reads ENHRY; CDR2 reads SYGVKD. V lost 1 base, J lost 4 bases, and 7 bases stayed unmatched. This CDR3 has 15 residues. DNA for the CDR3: TGTGCCATCAGTGAGTACCCGGGACAGAGATACGAGCAGTACTTC. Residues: CAISEYPGQRYEQYF.

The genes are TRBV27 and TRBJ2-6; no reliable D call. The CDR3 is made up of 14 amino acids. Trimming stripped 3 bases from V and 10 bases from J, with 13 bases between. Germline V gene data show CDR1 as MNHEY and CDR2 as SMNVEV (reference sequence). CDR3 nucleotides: TGTGCCAGCAGTTTTATCGATACCCTAAACGTCCTGACTTTC. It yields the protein CASSFIDTLNVLTF.

CDR3 sequence: CASSADADVSPLHF. For the CDR3, the DNA is TGTGCCAGCAGCGCCGACGCGGACGTTTCACCCCTCCACTTT. V gene TRBV9 combines with J gene TRBJ1-6; D gene uncertain. CDR3 size: 14 residues. Germline CDR1 is SGDLS and CDR2 is YYNGEE. Between the trimmed V and J ends, which lost 3 bases and 9 bases, there was a span of 13 bases.

In DNA, the CDR3 is TGTGCCAGCAGTGTGGGGCAGGACTCTGGAAACACCATATATTTT. This codes for CASSVGQDSGNTIYF. The chain couples TRBV2 to TRBJ1-3, with D possibly being TRBD1 (5 bases). Germline CDR1 and CDR2: SNHLY and FYNNEI. V lost 4 bases and J lost 0, with 10 bases in between. The CDR3 has 15 amino acids.

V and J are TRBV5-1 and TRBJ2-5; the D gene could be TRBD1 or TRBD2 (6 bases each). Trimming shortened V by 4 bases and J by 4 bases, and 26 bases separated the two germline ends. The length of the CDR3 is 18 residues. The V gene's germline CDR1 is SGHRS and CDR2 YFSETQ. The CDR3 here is CASSEGGRGRGRRETQYF. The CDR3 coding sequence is TGCGCCAGCAGCGAGGGGGGCCGGGGGCGGGGAAGGAGAGAGACCCAGTACTTC.

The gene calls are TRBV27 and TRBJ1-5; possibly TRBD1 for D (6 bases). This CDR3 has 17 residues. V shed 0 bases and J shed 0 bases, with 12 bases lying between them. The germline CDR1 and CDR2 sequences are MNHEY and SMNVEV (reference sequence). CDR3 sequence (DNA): TGTGCCAGCAGTTTATCGTCGGGGGCTTATAGCAATCAGCCCCAGCATTTT. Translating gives CASSLSSGAYSNQPQHF.

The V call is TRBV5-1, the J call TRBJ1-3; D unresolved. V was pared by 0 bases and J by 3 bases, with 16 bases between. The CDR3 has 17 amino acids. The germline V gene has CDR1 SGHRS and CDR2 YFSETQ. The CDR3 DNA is TGCGCCAGCAGCTTGGAGGGCCTGGGAATTATTGGAAACACCATATATTTT. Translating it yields CASSLEGLGIIGNTIYF.

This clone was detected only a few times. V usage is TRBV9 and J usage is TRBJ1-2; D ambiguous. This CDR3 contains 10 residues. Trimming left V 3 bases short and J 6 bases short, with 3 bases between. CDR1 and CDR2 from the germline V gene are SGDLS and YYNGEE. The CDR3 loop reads CASSGDGYTF. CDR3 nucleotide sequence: TGTGCCAGCAGCGGGGATGGCTACACCTTC.

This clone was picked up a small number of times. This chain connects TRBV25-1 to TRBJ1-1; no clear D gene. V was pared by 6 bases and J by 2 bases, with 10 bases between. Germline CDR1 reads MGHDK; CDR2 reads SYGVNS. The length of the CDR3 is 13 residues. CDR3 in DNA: TGTGCCAGCAGCCTCGGGTCCAACACTGAAGCTTTCTTT. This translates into CASSLGSNTEAFF.

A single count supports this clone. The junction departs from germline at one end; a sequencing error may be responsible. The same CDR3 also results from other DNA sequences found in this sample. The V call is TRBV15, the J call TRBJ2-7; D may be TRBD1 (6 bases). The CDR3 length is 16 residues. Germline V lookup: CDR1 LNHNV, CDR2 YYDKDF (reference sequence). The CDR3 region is CATSREFGTQTQGQYF. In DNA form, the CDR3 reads TGCGCCACCAGCAGAGAGTTCGGGACACAGACTCAGGGGCAGTACTTC.

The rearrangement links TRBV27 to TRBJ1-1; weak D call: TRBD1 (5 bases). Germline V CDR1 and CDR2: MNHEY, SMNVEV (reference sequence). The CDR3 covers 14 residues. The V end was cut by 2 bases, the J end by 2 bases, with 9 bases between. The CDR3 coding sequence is TGTGCCAGCAGTTTACGACAGCTAAACACTGAAGCTTTCTTT. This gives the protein CASSLRQLNTEAFF.

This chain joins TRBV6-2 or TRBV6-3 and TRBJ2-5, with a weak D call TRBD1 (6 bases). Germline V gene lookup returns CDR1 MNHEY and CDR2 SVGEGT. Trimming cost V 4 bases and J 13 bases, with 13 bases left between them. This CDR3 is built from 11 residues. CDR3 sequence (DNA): TGTGCCAGCAGTTCTACAGGGTCGCCGTACTTC. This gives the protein CASSSTGSPYF.

The CDR3 is CASSSSGGPYNEQFF. The CDR3 nucleotides read TGTGCCAGCAGTTCTAGCGGGGGGCCCTACAATGAGCAGTTCTTC. The rearrangement joins TRBV6-2 or TRBV6-3 to TRBJ2-1, with 11 bases lining up with TRBD2. The germline CDR1 and CDR2 sequences are MNHEY and SVGEGT. There are 15 residues in the CDR3. Losses at the gene ends were 4 bases for V and 2 bases for J; bases not matched to a gene: 1.

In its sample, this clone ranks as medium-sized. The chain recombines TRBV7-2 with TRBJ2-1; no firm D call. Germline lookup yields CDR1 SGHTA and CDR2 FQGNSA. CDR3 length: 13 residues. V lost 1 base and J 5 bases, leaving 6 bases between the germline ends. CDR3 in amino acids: CASSLEFNNEQFF. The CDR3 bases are TGTGCCAGCAGCTTAGAATTTAACAATGAGCAGTTCTTC.

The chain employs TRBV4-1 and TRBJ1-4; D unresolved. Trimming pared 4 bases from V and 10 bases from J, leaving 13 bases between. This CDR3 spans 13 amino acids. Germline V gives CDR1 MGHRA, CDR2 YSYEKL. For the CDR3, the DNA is TGCGCCAGCAGCCTTGACGGCGGCGGAAAACTGTTTTTT. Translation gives CASSLDGGGKLFF.

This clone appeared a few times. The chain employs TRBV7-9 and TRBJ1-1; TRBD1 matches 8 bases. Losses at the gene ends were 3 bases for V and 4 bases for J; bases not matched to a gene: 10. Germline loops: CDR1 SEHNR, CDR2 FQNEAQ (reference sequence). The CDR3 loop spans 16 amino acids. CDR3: CASSFHDRGSRTEAFF. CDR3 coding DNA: TGTGCCAGCAGCTTCCACGACAGGGGCAGCCGCACTGAAGCTTTCTTT.

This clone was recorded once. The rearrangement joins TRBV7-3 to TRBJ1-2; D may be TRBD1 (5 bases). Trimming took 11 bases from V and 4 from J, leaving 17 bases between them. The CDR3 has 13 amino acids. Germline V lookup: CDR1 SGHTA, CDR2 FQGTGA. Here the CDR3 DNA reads TGTGCCGATGTCAGGGTAGATTTCTATGGCTACACCTTC. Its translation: CADVRVDFYGYTF. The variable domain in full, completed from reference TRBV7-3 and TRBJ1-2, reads GAGVSQTPSNKVTEKGKYVELRCDPISGHTALYWYRQSLGQGPEFLIYFQGTGAADDSGLPNDRFFAVRPEGSVSTLKIQRTERGDSAVYLCADVRVDFYGYTFGSGTRLTVV.